This T cell receptor beta chain came from a study of shared clonotypes between healthy human individuals (TCRdb year 2020). Looking at the study overall: The cohort comprised two women and a few men aged 18 to 49 years. For each donor, CD4 naive and CD4 memory were each given three plates, CD8 naive was given two plates, and CD8 memory was given one plate. Leukapheresis yielded between about 0.9 and 8.9 billion PBMCs per donor. To increase sequencing depth and limit assay-specific biases, TCR repertoire library preparation and sequencing were carried out by different laboratories using diverse techniques. Blood TCR repertoires of a handful of healthy adults were deeply sequenced to estimate repertoire size and the extent of clonotype sharing between individuals. What the study reported, not specific to this receptor: Based on pairwise subsampling, the degree of clonotype sharing among donors was expected to be affected by sequencing depth. Across a few donors, approximately 5% of naive CD4, approximately 4% of naive CD8, about 2.3% of memory CD4, and about 0.4% of memory CD8 clonotypes were shared. Naive subsets generally had larger estimated clonotype richness than memory subsets. Because the study included only a small number of donors, the genetic and exposure-history diversity represented was limited. Sampling was limited to blood, and TCR repertoires in tissue likely differ from TCR repertoires in blood. Even with the large sequencing depth, rarefaction of the sorted-subset datasets indicated that sequencing was incomplete. Clonotypes shared by all four sorted-subset donors showed higher generation probabilities than non-shared clonotypes.

CDR1 and CDR2 (MNHNS, SASEGT) derive from the germline V gene. The CDR3 spans 15 residues, from the cysteine through the phenylalanine. The kept DNA is CDR3 alone, 45 bases in frame from the first base. Unmatched junction bases come to 3, with V trimmed by 5 bases and J by 1 base. Using the deep immunoSEQ assay, multiplex PCR amplified TCR CDR3 regions from genomic DNA. Extracted genomic DNA from each cell subset was spread evenly across all wells of several immunoSEQ 96-well plates, with each plate serving as a replicate. Each replicate PCR for sorted subsets received about 210 ng genomic DNA, equal to roughly 29,000 T cell genomes. The purified libraries were quantified using a Qubit 3.0 fluorometer, sized with a Bioanalyzer 2100, and then quantified again using the KAPA Library Quantification kit. A separate single-read 150-cycle Illumina NextSeq 550 flow cell was used to sequence each immunoSEQ 96-well plate. As for how the authors treated the data: Because the immunoSEQ output included only junctional sequences and no quality scores, the filtering could not be the same as the filtering used for full-length reads. To assign V/J genes and CDR3, sequences were annotated against IMGT germline references using PyIR, a Python wrapper for IgBLAST v1.9. Reads were filtered out if the reads had weak V/J assignments (E-value above 1e-6), no CDR3, stop codons, out-of-frame junctions, or ambiguous translated residues. V3J clonotypes were defined as sequences sharing an identical inferred V gene, J gene, and CDR3 amino acid sequence. The percentage overlap between two repertoires was calculated by dividing the number of shared unique clonotypes by the size of the smaller repertoire. RTK rarefaction, the Chao1 estimator, and Recon v2.1 estimates of unobserved clonotypes were used to assess repertoire richness. Generation probabilities were computed with OLGA for all TCRbeta clonotypes obtained by the gDNA method from several donors. Sourced from immuneACCESS, this table was stored by TCRdb with only in-frame sequences that have V and J called. A share of the clones is absent; for the studies checked, an unresolved V gene accounts for under half, and the remainder has no known explanation. Clonal size and the V and J genes are those of that table, whereas D and trimming came from the DNA. The sample table records hundreds of thousands of clones; over 65% of these occur just once. Of the sample, approximately 10% is held by the ten largest clones.

In the case of this clone: The clone's antigen remains unknown. No much larger clone exists at a distance of one base, and base qualities are not known.

Donors were healthy HIV-negative adults with no recently reported acute infections or vaccinations. Only Caucasian adults living in Nashville, Tennessee, USA were represented among the donors. Magnetic negative selection was used to enrich CD4+ T cells, after which naive cells were positively selected on CD45RA and the negative fraction became the memory subset. After blood collection by leukapheresis, PBMCs were isolated using Ficoll-Histopaque density gradient centrifugation and then cryopreserved in the vapor phase of liquid nitrogen. Purity and quantity of every magnetically sorted T cell population were checked by analytical flow cytometry. From each sorted fraction, genomic DNA was isolated and quantified by UV absorbance on a Nanodrop 2000c.

Input material: memory CD4+ T cells sorted from blood. The sample's cell subset or site label is to be understood as: CD45RA-negative fraction. The chain is made from TRBV6-1 and TRBJ2-3; TRBD1 fits 10 bases in the junction. The clonotype originates from a man aged 30-40 years in good health. DNA sequence: TGTGCCAGCAGTTGGACAGGGGGAGGCACAGATACGCAGTATTTT. Its protein reads: CASSWTGGGTDTQYF.